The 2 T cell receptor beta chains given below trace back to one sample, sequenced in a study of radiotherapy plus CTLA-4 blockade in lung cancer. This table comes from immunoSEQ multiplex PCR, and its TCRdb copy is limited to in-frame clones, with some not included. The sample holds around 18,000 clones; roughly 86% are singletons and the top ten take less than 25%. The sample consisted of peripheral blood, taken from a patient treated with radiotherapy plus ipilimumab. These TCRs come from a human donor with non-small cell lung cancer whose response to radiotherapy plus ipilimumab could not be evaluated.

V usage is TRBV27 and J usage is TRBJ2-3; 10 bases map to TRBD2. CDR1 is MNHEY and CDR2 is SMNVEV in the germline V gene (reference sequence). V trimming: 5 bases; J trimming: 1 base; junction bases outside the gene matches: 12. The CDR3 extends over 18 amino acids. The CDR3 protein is CASSALGAGGPRTDTQYF. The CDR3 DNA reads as TGTGCCAGCAGTGCCTTAGGAGCGGGAGGGCCCCGCACAGATACGCAGTATTTT.

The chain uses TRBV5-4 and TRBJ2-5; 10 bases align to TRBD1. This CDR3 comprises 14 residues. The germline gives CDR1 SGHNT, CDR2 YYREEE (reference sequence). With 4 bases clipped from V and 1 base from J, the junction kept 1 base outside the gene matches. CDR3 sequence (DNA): TGTGCCAGCAGCCGGGACAGGGGCCAAGAGACCCAGTACTTC. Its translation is CASSRDRGQETQYF.